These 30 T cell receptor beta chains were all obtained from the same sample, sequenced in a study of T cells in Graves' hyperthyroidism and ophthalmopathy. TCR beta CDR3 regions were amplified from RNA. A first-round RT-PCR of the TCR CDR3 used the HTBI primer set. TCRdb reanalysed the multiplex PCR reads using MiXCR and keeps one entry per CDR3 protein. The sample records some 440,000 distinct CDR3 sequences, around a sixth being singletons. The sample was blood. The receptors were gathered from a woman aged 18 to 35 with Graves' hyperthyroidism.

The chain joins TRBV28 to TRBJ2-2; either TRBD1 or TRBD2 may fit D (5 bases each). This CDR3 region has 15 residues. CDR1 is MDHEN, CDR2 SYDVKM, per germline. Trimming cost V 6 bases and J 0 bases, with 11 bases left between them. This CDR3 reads CASREGSPNTGELFF. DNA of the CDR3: TGTGCCAGCAGAGAGGGGTCCCCGAACACCGGGGAGCTGTTTTTT.

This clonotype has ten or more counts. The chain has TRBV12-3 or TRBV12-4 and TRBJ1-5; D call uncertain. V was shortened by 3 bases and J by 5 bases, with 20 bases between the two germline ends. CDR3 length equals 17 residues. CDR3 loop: CASSFDSAGGDYQPQHF. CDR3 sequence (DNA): TGTGCCAGCAGTTTCGATTCCGCAGGCGGGGATTATCAGCCCCAGCATTTT.

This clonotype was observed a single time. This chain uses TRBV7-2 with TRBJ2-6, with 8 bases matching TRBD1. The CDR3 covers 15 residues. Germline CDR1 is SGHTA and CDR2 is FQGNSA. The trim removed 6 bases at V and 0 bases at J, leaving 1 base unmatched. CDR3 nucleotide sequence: TGTGCCAGCAGGGGACAGGACTCTGGGGCCAACGTCCTGACTTTC. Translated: CASRGQDSGANVLTF.

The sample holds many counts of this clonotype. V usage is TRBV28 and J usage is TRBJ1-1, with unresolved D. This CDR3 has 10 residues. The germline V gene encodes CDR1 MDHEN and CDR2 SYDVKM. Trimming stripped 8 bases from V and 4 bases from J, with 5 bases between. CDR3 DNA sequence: TGTGCCAGCGGTGGCACTGAAGCTTTCTTT. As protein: CASGGTEAFF.

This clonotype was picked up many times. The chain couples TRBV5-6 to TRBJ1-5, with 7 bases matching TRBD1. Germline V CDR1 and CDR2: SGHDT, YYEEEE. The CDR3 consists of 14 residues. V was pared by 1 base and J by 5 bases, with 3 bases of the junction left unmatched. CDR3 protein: CASSLWDRYQPQHF. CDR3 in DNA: TGTGCCAGCAGCTTGTGGGACAGATATCAGCCCCAGCATTTT.

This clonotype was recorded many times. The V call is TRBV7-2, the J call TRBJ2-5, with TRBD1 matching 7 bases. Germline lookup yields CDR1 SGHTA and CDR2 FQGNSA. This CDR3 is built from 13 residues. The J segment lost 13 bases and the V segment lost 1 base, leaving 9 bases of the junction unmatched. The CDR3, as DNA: TGTGCCAGCAGCTTAGGACCCAAGAGACAGGGGTACTTC. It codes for CASSLGPKRQGYF.

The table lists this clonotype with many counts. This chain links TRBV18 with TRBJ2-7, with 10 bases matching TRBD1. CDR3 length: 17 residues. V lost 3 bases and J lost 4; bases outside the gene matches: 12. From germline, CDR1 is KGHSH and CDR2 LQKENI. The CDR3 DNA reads TGTGCCAGCTCACCTGGGGGGACAGGGGCCATCGTTTACGAGCAGTACTTC. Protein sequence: CASSPGGTGAIVYEQYF.

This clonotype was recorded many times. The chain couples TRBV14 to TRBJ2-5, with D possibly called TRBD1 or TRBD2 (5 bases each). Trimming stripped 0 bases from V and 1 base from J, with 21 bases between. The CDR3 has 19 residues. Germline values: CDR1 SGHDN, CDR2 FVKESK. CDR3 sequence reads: CASSQDFFWGSTSQETQYF. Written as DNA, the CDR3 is TGTGCCAGCAGCCAAGATTTCTTTTGGGGGTCCACATCCCAAGAGACCCAGTACTTC.

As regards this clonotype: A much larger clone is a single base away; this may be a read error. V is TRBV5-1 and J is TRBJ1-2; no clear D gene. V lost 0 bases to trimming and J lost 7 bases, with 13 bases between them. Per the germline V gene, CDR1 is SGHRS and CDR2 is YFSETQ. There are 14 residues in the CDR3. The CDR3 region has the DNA TGCGCCAGCAGCTTGGGGCGACGCCTTTTTGGCTACACCTTC. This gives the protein CASSLGRRLFGYTF.

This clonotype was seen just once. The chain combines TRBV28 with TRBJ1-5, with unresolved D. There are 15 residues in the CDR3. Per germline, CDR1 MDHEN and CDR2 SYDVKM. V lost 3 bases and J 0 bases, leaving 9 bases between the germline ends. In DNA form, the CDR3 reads TGTGCCAGCAGTTTGCTTCGGAATAGCAATCAGCCCCAGCATTTT. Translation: CASSLLRNSNQPQHF.

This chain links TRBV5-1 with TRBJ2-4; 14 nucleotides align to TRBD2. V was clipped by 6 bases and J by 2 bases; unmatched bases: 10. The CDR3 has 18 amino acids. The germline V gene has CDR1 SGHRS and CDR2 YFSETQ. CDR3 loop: CASTSGLAGAVTKNIQYF. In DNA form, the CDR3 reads TGCGCCAGCACTTCGGGACTAGCGGGAGCTGTGACCAAAAACATTCAGTACTTC.

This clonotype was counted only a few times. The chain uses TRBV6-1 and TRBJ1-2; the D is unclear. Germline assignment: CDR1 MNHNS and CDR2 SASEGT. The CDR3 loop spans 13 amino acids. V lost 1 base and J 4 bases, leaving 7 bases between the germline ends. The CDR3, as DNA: TGTGCCAGCAGTGAAGACAGTATCTATGGCTACACCTTC. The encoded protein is CASSEDSIYGYTF.

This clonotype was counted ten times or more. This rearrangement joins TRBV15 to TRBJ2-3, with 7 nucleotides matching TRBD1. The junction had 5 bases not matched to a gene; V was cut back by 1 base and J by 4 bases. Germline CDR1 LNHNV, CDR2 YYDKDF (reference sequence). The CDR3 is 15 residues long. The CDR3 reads CATSRARQGADTQYF. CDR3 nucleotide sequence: TGTGCCACCAGCAGAGCACGGCAGGGGGCAGATACGCAGTATTTT.

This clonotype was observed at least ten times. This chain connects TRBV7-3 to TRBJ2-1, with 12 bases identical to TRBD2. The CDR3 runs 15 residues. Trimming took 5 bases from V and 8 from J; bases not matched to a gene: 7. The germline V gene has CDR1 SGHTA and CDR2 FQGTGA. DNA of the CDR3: TGTGCCAGCAGCCAAACTAGCGGGAGGTTAGATGAGCAGTTCTTC. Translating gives CASSQTSGRLDEQFF.

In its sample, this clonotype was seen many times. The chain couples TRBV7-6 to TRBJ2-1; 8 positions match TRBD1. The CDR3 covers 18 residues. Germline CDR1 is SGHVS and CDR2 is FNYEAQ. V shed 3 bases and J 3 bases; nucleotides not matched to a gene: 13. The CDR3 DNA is TGTGCCAGCAGCTTCGGCTTTACTCAAACAGGGGGCTACAATGAGCAGTTCTTC. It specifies CASSFGFTQTGGYNEQFF.

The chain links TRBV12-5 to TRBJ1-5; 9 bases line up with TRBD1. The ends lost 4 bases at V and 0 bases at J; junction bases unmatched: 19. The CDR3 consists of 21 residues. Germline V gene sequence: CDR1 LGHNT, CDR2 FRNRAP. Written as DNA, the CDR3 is TGTGCTAGTGGTTCACCAAGAACCGGGACAGGGCAGGGATTTAGCAATCAGCCCCAGCATTTT. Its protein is CASGSPRTGTGQGFSNQPQHF.

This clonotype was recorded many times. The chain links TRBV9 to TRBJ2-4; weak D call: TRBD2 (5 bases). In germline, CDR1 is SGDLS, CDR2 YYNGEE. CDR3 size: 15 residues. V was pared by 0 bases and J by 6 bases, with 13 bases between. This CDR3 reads CASSVESGVRNIQYF. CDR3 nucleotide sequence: TGTGCCAGCAGCGTAGAATCCGGGGTGCGAAACATTCAGTACTTC.

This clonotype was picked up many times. Written as DNA, the CDR3 is TGTGCCAGCAGCCATACCCCGGGGGCCCCTGAAGCTTTCTTT. Residues: CASSHTPGAPEAFF. The chain is built from TRBV11-2 and TRBJ1-1; a weak D match, TRBD1 (6 bases). V lost 5 bases, J lost 6 bases, and 16 bases lay in between. This CDR3 has 14 residues. CDR1 SGHAT and CDR2 FQNNGV come from the germline V gene.

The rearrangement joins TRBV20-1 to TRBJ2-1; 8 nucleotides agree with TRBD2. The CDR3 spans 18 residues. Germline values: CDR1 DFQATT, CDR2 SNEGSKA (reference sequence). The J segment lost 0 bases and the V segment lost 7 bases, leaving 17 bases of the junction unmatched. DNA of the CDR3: TGCAGTGGTACGCCCAGGACTAGCAGAGGAATCTCCTACAATGAGCAGTTCTTC. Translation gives CSGTPRTSRGISYNEQFF.

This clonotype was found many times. CDR3 region: CSAVRGQVTEAFF. The CDR3 region has the DNA TGCAGTGCGGTCAGGGGGCAGGTCACTGAAGCTTTCTTT. V and J are TRBV20-1 and TRBJ1-1, with TRBD1 matching over 8 bases. The CDR3 consists of 13 residues. CDR1 is DFQATT, CDR2 SNEGSKA, per germline (reference sequence). The V gene end was trimmed by 6 bases and the J gene end by 4 bases; junction bases not matched to a gene: 7.

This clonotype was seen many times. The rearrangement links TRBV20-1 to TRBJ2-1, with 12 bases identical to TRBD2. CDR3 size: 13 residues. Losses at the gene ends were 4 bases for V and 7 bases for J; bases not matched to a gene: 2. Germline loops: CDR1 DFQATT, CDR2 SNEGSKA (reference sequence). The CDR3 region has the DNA TGCAGTGCTACTAGCGGGGGGGGGAATGAGCAGTTCTTC. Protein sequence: CSATSGGGNEQFF.

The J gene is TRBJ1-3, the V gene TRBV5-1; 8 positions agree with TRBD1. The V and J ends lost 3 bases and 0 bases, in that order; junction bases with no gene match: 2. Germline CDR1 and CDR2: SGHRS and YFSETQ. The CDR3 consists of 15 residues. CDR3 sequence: CASSSQGVSGNTIYF. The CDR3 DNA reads TGCGCCAGCAGCTCACAGGGGGTCTCTGGAAACACCATATATTTT. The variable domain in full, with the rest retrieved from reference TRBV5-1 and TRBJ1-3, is KAGVTQTPRYLIKTRGQQVTLSCSPISGHRSVSWYQQTPGQGLQFLFEYFSETQRNKGNFPGRFSGRQFSNSRSEMNVSTLELGDSALYLCASSSQGVSGNTIYFGEGSWLTVV.

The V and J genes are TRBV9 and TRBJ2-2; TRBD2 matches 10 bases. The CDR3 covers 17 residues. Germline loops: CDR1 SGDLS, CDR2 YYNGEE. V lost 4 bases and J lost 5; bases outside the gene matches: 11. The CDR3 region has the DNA TGTGCCAGCAGCCCCAGGGCTAGCGGGGGATTGACCGGGGAGCTGTTTTTT. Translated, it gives CASSPRASGGLTGELFF.

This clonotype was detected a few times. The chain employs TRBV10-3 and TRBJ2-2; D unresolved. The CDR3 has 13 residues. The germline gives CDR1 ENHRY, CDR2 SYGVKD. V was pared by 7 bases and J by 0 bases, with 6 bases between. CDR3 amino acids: CAINPTNTGELFF. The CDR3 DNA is TGTGCCATCAATCCAACGAACACCGGGGAGCTGTTTTTT.

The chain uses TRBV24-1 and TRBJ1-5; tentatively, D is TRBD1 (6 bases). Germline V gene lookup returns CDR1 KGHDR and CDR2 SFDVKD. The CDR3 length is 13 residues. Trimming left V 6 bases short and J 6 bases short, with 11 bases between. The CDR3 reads CATSRGGGQPQHF. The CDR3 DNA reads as TGTGCCACCAGTAGGGGGGGCGGTCAGCCCCAGCATTTT.

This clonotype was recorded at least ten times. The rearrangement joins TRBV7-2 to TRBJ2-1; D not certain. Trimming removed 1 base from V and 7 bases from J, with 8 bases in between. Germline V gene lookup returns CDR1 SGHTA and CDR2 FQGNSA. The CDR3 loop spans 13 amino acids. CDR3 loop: CASSLVGGNEQFF. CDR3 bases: TGTGCCAGCAGCTTAGTAGGTGGAAATGAGCAGTTCTTC.

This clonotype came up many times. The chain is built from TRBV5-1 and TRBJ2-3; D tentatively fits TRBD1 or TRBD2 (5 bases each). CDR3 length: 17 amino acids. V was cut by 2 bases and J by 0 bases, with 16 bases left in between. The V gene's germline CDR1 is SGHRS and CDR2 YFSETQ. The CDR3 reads CASSFMGVDTSTDTQYF. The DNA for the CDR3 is TGCGCCAGCAGCTTCATGGGGGTGGACACTAGCACAGATACGCAGTATTTT.

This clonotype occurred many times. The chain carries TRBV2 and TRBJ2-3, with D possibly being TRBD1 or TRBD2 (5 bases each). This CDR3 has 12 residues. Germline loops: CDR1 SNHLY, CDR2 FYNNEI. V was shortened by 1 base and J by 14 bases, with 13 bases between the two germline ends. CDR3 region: CASSEVWGTRYF. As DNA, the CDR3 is TGTGCCAGCAGTGAAGTGTGGGGGACCAGGTATTTT. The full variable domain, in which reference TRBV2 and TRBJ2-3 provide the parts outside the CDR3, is EPEVTQTPSHQVTQMGQEVILRCVPISNHLYFYWYRQILGQKVEFLVSFYNNEISEKSEIFDDQFSVERPDGSNFTLKIRSTKLEDSAMYFCASSEVWGTRYFGPGTRLTVL.

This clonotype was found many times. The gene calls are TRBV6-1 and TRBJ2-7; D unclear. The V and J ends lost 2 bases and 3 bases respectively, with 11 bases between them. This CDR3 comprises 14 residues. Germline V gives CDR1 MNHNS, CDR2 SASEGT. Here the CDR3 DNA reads TGTGCCAGCAGTGAACCGCGGCAGTACTACGAGCAGTACTTC. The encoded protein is CASSEPRQYYEQYF.

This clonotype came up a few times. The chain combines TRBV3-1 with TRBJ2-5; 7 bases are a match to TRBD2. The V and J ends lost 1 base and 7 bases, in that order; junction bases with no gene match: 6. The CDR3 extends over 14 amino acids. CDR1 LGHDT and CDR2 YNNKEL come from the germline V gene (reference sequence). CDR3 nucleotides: TGTGCCAGCAGCCAAGCCCCAGCTAGCGGGACCCAGTACTTC. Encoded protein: CASSQAPASGTQYF.